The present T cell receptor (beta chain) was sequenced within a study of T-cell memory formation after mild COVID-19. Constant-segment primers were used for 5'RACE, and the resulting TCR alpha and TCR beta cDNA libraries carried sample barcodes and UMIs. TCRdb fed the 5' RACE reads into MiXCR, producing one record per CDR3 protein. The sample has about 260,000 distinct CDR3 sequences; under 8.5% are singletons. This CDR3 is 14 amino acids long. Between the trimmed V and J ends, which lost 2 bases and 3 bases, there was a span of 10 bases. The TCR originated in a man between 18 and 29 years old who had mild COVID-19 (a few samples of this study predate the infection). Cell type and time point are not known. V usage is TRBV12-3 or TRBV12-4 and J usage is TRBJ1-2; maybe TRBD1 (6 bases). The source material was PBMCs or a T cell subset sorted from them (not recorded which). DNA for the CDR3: TGTGCCAGCAGTTTACAGGGGAGGGACTATGGCTACACCTTC. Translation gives CASSLQGRDYGYTF.